This T cell receptor beta chain was identified during a study of T cell changes during pregnancy in multiple sclerosis. This CDR3 spans 18 amino acids. V was shortened by 4 bases and J by 2 bases, with 21 bases between the two germline ends. Germline CDR1 and CDR2: LNHDA and SQIVND (reference sequence). Libraries were prepared by immunoSEQ multiplex PCR; TCRdb keeps only in-frame clonotypes and omits some of them. The profile shows around 60,000 clones, about 90% of them singletons. The gene calls are TRBV19 and TRBJ1-3, with TRBD1 as a possible D gene (6 bases). Sample: CD4+ T cells from peripheral blood mononuclear cells, taken after pregnancy. This receptor was taken from a female donor in good health, enrolled as a control in a pregnancy study. The CDR3 region is CASSTSRGGASAGNTIYF. The CDR3 region has the DNA TGTGCCAGTAGTACTTCCCGCGGGGGGGCCAGCGCTGGAAACACCATATATTTT.